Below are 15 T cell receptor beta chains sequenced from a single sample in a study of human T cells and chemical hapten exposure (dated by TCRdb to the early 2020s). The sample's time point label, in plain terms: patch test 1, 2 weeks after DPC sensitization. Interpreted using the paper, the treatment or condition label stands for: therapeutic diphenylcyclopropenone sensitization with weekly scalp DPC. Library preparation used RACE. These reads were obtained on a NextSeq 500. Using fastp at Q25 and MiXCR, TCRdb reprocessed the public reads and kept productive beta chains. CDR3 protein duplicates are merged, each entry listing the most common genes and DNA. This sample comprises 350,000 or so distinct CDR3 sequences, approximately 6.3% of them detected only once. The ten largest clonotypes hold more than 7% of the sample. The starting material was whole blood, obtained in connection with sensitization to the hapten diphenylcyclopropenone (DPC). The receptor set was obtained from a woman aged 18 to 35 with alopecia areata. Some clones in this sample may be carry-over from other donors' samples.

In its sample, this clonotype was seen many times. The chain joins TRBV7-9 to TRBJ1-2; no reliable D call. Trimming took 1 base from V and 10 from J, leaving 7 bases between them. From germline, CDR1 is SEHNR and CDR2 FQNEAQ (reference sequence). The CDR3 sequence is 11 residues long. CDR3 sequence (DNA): TGTGCCAGCAGCTTAGGAGACTCCTACACCTTC. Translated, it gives CASSLGDSYTF.

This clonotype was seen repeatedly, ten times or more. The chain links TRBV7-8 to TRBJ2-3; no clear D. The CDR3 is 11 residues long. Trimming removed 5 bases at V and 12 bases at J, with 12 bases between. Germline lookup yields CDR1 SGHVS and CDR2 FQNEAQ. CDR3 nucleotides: TGTGCCAGCAGCCCCGATAACCCACAGTATTTT. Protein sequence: CASSPDNPQYF. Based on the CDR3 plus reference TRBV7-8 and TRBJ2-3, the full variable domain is GAGVSQSPRYKVAKRGQDVALRCDPISGHVSLFWYQQALGQGPEFLTYFQNEAQLDKSGLPSDRFFAERPEGSVSTLKIQRTQQEDSAVYLCASSPDNPQYFGPGTRLTVL.

The DNA of the CDR3 is TGTGCCAGCAGCCAAGAAGTACTAGCGGGGTACACAGATACGCAGTATTTT. It codes for CASSQEVLAGYTDTQYF. This sequence joins TRBV3-1 and TRBJ2-3; 10 bases are shared with TRBD2. The J segment lost 2 bases and the V segment lost 0 bases, leaving 5 bases of the junction unmatched. Germline assignment: CDR1 LGHDT and CDR2 YNNKEL (reference sequence). The CDR3 covers 17 residues.

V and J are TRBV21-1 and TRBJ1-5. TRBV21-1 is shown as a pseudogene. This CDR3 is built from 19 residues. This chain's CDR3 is CASSKNLDSPGGLVQPQHF. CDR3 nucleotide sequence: TGTGCCAGCAGCAAGAACTTGGACAGTCCCGGTGGCCTGGTTCAGCCCCAGCATTTT.

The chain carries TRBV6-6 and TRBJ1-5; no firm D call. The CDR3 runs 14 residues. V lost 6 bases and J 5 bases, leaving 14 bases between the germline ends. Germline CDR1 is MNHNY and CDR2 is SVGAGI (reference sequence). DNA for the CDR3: TGTGCCAGCAGCTCCGGACTCTTGTATCAGCCCCAGCATTTT. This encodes CASSSGLLYQPQHF.

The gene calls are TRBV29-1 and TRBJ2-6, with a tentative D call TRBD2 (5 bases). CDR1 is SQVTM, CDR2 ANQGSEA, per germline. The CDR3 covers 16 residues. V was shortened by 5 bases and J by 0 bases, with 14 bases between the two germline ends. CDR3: CSVFPAEGSGANVLTF. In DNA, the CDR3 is TGCAGCGTTTTCCCGGCTGAGGGCTCTGGGGCCAACGTCCTGACTTTC.

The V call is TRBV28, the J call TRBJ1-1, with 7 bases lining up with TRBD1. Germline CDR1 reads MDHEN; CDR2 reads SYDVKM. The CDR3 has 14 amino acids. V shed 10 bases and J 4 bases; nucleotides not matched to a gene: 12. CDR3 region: CATCPGQYVTEAFF. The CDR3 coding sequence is TGTGCCACGTGCCCGGGACAGTATGTCACTGAAGCTTTCTTT.

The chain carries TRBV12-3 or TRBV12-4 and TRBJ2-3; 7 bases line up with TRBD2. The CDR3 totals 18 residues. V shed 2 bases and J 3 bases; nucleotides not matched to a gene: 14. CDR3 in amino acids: CASSLRVRSGTKTDTQYF. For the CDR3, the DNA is TGTGCCAGCAGTTTACGGGTTCGGTCCGGGACTAAAACAGATACGCAGTATTTT.

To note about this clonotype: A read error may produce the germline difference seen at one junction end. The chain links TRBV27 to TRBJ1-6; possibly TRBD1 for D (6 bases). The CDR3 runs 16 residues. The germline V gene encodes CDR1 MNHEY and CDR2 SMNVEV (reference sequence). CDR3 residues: CTSSSLGRGYNSPLHF. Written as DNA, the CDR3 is TGTACCAGCAGTTCTCTGGGCAGGGGATATAATTCACCCCTCCACTTT.

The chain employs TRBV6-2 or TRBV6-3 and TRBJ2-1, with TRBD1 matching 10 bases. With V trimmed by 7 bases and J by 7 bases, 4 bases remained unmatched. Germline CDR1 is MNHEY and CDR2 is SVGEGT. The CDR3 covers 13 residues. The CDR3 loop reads CASTGQGGNEQFF. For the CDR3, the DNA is TGTGCCAGCACCGGACAGGGGGGAAATGAGCAGTTCTTC.

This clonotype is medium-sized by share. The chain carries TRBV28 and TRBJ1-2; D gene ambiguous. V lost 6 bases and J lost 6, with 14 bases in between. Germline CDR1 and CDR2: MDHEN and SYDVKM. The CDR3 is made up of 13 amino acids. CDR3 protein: CASSLHPVHGYTF. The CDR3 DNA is TGTGCCAGCAGCCTCCACCCGGTGCATGGCTACACCTTC.

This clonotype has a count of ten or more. The CDR3 nucleotides are TGTGCCAGCAGCCGGGGACACTCTACGCAGTATTTT. Its translation: CASSRGHSTQYF. The gene calls are TRBV6-2 or TRBV6-3 and TRBJ2-3; a weak D match, TRBD1 (6 bases). Germline V gene lookup returns CDR1 MNHEY and CDR2 SVGEGT. Trimming cost V 6 bases and J 8 bases, with 12 bases left between them. CDR3 length equals 12 residues.

Written as DNA, the CDR3 is TGTGCCAGCAGCCAGTTGGGGGGAAGCCGGGCAGATACGCAGTATTTT. Translation gives CASSQLGGSRADTQYF. This chain connects TRBV14 to TRBJ2-3, with D perhaps matching TRBD2 (6 bases). The CDR3 spans 16 residues. Trimming removed 3 bases from V and 4 bases from J, with 17 bases in between. Germline assignment: CDR1 SGHDN and CDR2 FVKESK.

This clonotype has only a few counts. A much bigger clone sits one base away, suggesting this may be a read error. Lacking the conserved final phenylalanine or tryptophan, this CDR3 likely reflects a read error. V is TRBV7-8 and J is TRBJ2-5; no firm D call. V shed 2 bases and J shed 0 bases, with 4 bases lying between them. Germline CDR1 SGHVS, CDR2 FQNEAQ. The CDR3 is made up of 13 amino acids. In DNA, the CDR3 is TGTGCCAGCAGCTTAACAGACCAAGAGACCCAGTACTCC. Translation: CASSLTDQETQYS.

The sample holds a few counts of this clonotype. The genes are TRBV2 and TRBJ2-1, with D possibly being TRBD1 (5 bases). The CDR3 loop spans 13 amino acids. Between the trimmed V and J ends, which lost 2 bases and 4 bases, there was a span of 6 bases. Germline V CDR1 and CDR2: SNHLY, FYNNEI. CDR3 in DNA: TGTGCCAGCAGTGAAACAGGATACAATGAGCAGTTCTTC. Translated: CASSETGYNEQFF.